This entry describes one T cell receptor (beta chain). Its target is not known. This may stem from a read error, because a much larger clone lies one nucleotide away. This sample stems from a study of glioma-infiltrating T cells. Study-level findings and limits: Above-expected tissue-blood divergence occurred in all gliomas, most in low-grade ones.

There are 14 residues in the CDR3. In germline, CDR1 is SGHTA, CDR2 FQGTGA. Trimming removed 4 bases from V and 6 bases from J; junction bases left unmatched: 3. Using RNA template, CDR3s of TCR alpha and beta were amplified with iRepertoire arm-PCR. For one-step reverse transcription and amplification, about 90-400 ng of tissue mRNA or PBMC total RNA was used. TCRdb re-called the multiplex PCR reads through MiXCR, storing one row per CDR3 protein. The sample has over 80,000 distinct CDR3 sequences, roughly 40% seen once; the top ten hold around two fifths. Material: glioma tissue, nonneoplastic brain tissue, or PBMCs (not recorded which). The TCR originated in a human donor with low-grade glioma or glioblastoma, undergoing nonglioma brain surgery, or in good health (not recorded which). This chain links TRBV7-3 with TRBJ1-6, with 7 bases that match TRBD1. Here the CDR3 reads CASSSAGGNSPLHF. The CDR3 DNA is TGTGCCAGCAGCTCGGCAGGGGGTAATTCACCCCTCCACTTT. The variable domain in full, completed from reference TRBV7-3 and TRBJ1-6, reads GAGVSQTPSNKVTEKGKYVELRCDPISGHTALYWYRQSLGQGPEFLIYFQGTGAADDSGLPNDRFFAVRPEGSVSTLKIQRTERGDSAVYLCASSSAGGNSPLHFGNGTRLTVT.